The 13 T cell receptor beta chains below were found in one sample sequenced in a study of regulatory T cells in long-lasting Graves disease (dated by TCRdb to 2020 to 2023). The library was produced with multiplex PCR. TCRdb shows the sequencer as Illumina HiSeq 4000. iRepertoire HTBI primers and Arm-PCR amplification of CDR3 regions were used to construct TCR beta libraries. TCRdb reanalyzed the raw reads on its own, using fastp at Q25 for trimming and MiXCR for clone calling, and kept in-frame beta chains. When rows share a CDR3 protein, they turn into one entry using the most common DNA and genes. Here the sample has about 450,000 distinct CDR3 sequences; less than 20% occur a single time. About 10% of the sample goes to the ten largest clones. The time point label on this specimen signifies: newly diagnosed GD, antithyroid drugs for less than 3 months. For both TCR sequencing and RNA sequencing, RNA was extracted from PBMCs in TRIzol.

These same records also appear under a second study, on T cells in Graves' hyperthyroidism and ophthalmopathy.

This specimen was peripheral blood mononuclear cells (PBMCs), taken at new diagnosis, from a patient treated with antithyroid drugs. These receptors all come from a young woman with Graves disease. Donor details come from another sample of the same person, matched by shared clones.

This clonotype was observed a handful of times. The rearrangement uses TRBV7-9 and TRBJ2-1; 8 bases align to TRBD2. Trimming at V came to 5 bases and at J to 5 bases, leaving 8 bases not matched to a gene. Germline values: CDR1 SEHNR, CDR2 FQNEAQ (reference sequence). The CDR3 is 15 amino acids. CDR3: CASSPASGPHNEQFF. CDR3 DNA: TGTGCCAGCAGCCCAGCTAGCGGGCCACACAATGAGCAGTTCTTC.

This clonotype was observed at least ten times. The rearrangement links TRBV28 to TRBJ1-1; D is undetermined. The ends were cut back, 5 bases at V and 3 bases at J, with 10 bases in the middle. This CDR3 comprises 13 residues. Germline CDR1 is MDHEN and CDR2 is SYDVKM. CDR3 amino acids: CASSAWEDTEAFF. As DNA, the CDR3 is TGTGCCAGCAGTGCCTGGGAGGACACTGAAGCTTTCTTT.

As concerns this clonotype: This could be a read error, since a much larger clone is one nucleotide away. The rearrangement joins TRBV3-1 to TRBJ2-7, with D maybe TRBD1 (6 bases). CDR3 length: 16 residues. Germline assignment: CDR1 LGHDT and CDR2 YNNKEL (reference sequence). This CDR3 is CASGQYRGGRSYEQYF. DNA of the CDR3: TGTGCCAGCGGCCAGTATCGAGGGGGACGGAGCTACGAGCAGTACTTC.

J is TRBJ2-1 and V is TRBV24-1; 7 bases line up with TRBD2. CDR3 length: 17 residues. Trimming removed 4 bases from V and 4 bases from J; junction bases left unmatched: 12. Germline CDR1 KGHDR, CDR2 SFDVKD. CDR3 DNA sequence: TGTGCCACCAGTGAATTTGCGGCGGGAGAGGGTTACAATGAGCAGTTCTTC. Its translation is CATSEFAAGEGYNEQFF.

This clonotype was seen a few times. The gene calls are TRBV29-1 and TRBJ2-5; D ambiguous. The CDR3 length is 14 residues. The V gene's germline CDR1 is SQVTM and CDR2 ANQGSEA. Deletions cut 1 base from V and 1 base from J, with 10 bases between. The CDR3 sequence is CSVEVAPAQETQYF. CDR3 in DNA: TGCAGCGTTGAAGTCGCCCCAGCCCAAGAGACCCAGTACTTC.

At least ten counts were recorded for this clonotype. The chain links TRBV28 to TRBJ2-1, with a possible D match to TRBD2 (5 bases). Between the trimmed V and J ends, which lost 8 bases and 10 bases, there was a span of 24 bases. Germline V gives CDR1 MDHEN, CDR2 SYDVKM. CDR3 length: 15 amino acids. The CDR3 DNA follows: TGTGCCAGCCATTCCGGGCGGGCCTCCCAGTGGGAGCAGTTCTTC. Translation gives CASHSGRASQWEQFF.

This clonotype was seen just once. A clone one base away is much larger, so this may be a read error. The J gene is TRBJ2-7, the V gene TRBV30; the D gene could be TRBD1 or TRBD2 (5 bases each). CDR1 and CDR2 (germline): GTSNPN, SVGIG (reference sequence). This CDR3 is built from 12 residues. This CDR3 is CVWSGGTYEQYF. DNA for the CDR3: TGTGTCTGGAGTGGGGGAACCTACGAGCAGTACTTC.

Ten or more counts support this clonotype. CDR3 DNA: TGTGCCAGCACCGCGAGCGGGAGTCAGCCCCAGCATTTT. Translated: CASTASGSQPQHF. V usage is TRBV12-3 or TRBV12-4 and J usage is TRBJ1-5; D gene ambiguous. Trimming took 7 bases from V and 6 from J, leaving 13 bases between them. The CDR3 sequence is 13 residues long.

This clonotype has just a few counts. This sequence joins TRBV29-1 and TRBJ1-5, with 9 bases aligning to TRBD1. CDR3 size: 16 residues. The V gene's germline CDR1 is SQVTM and CDR2 ANQGSEA. The V segment lost 4 bases and the J segment 5 bases; nucleotides outside the gene matches: 12. The CDR3 region has the DNA TGCAGCGTTGCGGAAGGGGGACAGGGTCGTTATCAGCCCCAGCATTTT. Protein product: CSVAEGGQGRYQPQHF.

This clonotype was seen more than once but under ten times. The chain recombines TRBV6-2 or TRBV6-3 with TRBJ2-7; D is perhaps TRBD1 or TRBD2 (6 bases each). Germline CDR1 MNHEY, CDR2 SVGEGT. V dropped 7 bases and J dropped 3 bases, with 16 bases sitting between them. The CDR3 loop spans 14 amino acids. CDR3 region: CASNPQGGYYEQYF. CDR3 DNA: TGTGCCAGCAACCCTCAAGGGGGGTACTACGAGCAGTACTTC.

This clonotype was observed many times. This chain uses TRBV6-1 with TRBJ1-1; maybe TRBD1 (5 bases). Germline assignment: CDR1 MNHNS and CDR2 SASEGT. Trimming left V 5 bases short and J 0 bases short, with 13 bases between. The CDR3 contains 15 residues. The CDR3 region is CASSKRGGLNTEAFF. CDR3 DNA sequence: TGTGCCAGCAGTAAACGTGGGGGATTGAACACTGAAGCTTTCTTT.

This clonotype was counted at least ten times. V and J are TRBV6-1 and TRBJ1-5; D is unresolved. The CDR3 has 16 residues. Trimming took 2 bases from V and 4 from J, leaving 15 bases between them. Germline CDR1 and CDR2: MNHNS and SASEGT. For the CDR3, the DNA is TGTGCCAGCAGTGAAAGTAGGCAGAAGCGGAATCAGCCCCAGCATTTT. This encodes CASSESRQKRNQPQHF.

This clonotype was picked up many times. V and J are TRBV2 and TRBJ2-4; D is unresolved. This CDR3 has 13 residues. V dropped 7 bases and J dropped 7 bases, with 14 bases sitting between them. The germline gives CDR1 SNHLY, CDR2 FYNNEI. CDR3 nucleotides: TGTGCCAGCACCCTCCCTGGGGTGAACATTCAGTACTTC. This sequence encodes CASTLPGVNIQYF. The full variable domain, completed using reference TRBV2 and TRBJ2-4, is EPEVTQTPSHQVTQMGQEVILRCVPISNHLYFYWYRQILGQKVEFLVSFYNNEISEKSEIFDDQFSVERPDGSNFTLKIRSTKLEDSAMYFCASTLPGVNIQYFGAGTRLSVL.